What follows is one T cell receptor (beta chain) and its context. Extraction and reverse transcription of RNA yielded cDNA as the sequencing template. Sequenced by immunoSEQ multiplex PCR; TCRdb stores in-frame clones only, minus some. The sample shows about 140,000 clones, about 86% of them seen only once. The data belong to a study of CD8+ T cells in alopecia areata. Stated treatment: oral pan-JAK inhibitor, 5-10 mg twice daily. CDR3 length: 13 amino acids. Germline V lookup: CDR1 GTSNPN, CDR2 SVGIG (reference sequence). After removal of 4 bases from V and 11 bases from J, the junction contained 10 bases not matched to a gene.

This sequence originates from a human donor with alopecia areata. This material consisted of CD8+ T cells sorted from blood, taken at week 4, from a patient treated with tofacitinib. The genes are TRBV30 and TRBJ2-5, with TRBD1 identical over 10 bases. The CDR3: CAWTGTGEARQYF. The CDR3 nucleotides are TGTGCCTGGACCGGGACAGGGGAAGCGCGGCAGTACTTC. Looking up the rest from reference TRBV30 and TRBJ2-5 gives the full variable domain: SQTIHQWPATLVQPVGSPLSLECTVEGTSNPNLYWYRQAAGRGLQLLFYSVGIGQISSEVPQNLSASRPQDRQFILSSKKLLLSDSGFYLCAWTGTGEARQYFGPGTRLLVL.